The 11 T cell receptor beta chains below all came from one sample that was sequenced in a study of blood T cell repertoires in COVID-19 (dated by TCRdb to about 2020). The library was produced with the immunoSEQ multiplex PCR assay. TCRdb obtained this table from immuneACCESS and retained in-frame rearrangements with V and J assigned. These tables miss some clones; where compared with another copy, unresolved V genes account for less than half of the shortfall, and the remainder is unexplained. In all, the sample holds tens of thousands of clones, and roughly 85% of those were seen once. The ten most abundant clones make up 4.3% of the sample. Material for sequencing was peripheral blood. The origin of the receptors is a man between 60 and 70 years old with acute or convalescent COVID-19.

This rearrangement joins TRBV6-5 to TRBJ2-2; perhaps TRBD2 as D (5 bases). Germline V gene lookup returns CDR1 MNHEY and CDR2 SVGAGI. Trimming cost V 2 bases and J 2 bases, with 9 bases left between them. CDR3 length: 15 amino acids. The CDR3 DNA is TGTGCCAGCAGTTACGAGAGGGATAACACCGGGGAGCTGTTTTTT. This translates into CASSYERDNTGELFF.

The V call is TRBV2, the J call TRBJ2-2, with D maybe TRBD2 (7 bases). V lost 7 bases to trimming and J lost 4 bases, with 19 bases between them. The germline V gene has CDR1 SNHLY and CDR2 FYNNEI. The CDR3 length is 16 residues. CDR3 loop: CASTTGGGKSTGELFF. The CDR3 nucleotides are TGTGCCAGCACCACTGGGGGGGGCAAGAGCACCGGGGAGCTGTTTTTT.

CDR3 sequence reads: CASSLEGGGDTQYF. The CDR3 DNA sequence: TGCGCCAGCAGCTTGGAAGGGGGCGGAGATACGCAGTATTTT. The rearrangement joins TRBV5-1 to TRBJ2-3; 7 nucleotides match TRBD1. Germline V gene data show CDR1 as SGHRS and CDR2 as YFSETQ. CDR3 length equals 14 residues. The junction had 3 bases not matched to a gene; V was cut back by 0 bases and J by 5 bases.

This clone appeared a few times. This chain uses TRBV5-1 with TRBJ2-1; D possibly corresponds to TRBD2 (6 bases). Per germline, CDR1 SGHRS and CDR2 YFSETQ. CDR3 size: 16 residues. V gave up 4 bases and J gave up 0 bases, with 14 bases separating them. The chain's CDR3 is CASSRSPGLSYNEQFF. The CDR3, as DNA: TGCGCCAGCAGCCGATCACCGGGACTCTCCTACAATGAGCAGTTCTTC.

DNA of the CDR3: TGTGCCAGCAGCGTAGCTGCAGGGCCTAGCAATCAGCCCCAGCATTTT. As protein: CASSVAAGPSNQPQHF. The chain combines TRBV9 with TRBJ1-5; D may be TRBD1 (5 bases). The ends were cut back, 0 bases at V and 0 bases at J, with 10 bases in the middle. The CDR3 length is 16 residues. Germline assignment: CDR1 SGDLS and CDR2 YYNGEE.

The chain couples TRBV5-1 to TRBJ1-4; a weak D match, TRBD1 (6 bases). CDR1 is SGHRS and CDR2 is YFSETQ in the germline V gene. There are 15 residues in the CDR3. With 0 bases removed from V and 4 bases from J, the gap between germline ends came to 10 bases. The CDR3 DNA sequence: TGCGCCAGCAGCTTGGCAGGGGTTGTTAATGAAAAACTGTTTTTT. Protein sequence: CASSLAGVVNEKLFF.

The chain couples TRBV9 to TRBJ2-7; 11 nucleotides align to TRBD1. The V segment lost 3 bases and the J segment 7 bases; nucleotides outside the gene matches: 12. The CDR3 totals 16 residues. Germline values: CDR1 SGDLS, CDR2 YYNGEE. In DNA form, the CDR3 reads TGTGCCAGCAGCGGAGGTGGGTTCGGGACAGGGGGGGAGCAGTACTTC. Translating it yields CASSGGGFGTGGEQYF.

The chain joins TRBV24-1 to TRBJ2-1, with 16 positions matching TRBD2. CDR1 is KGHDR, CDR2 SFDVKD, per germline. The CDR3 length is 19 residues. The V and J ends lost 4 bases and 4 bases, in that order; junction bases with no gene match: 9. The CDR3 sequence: CATSEHGTSGGATYNEQFF. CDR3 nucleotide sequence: TGTGCCACCAGTGAACATGGGACTAGCGGGGGGGCTACGTACAATGAGCAGTTCTTC.

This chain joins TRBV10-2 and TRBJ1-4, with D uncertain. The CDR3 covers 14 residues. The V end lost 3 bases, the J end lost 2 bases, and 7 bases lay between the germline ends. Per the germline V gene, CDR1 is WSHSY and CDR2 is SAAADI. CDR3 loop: CASSETVTNEKLFF. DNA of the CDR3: TGCGCCAGCAGTGAAACGGTGACTAATGAAAAACTGTTTTTT.

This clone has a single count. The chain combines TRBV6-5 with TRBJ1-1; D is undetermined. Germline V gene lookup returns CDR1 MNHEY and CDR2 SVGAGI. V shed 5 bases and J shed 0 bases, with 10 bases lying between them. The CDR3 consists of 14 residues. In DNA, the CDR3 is TGTGCCAGCAGTCCCACGACACTGAACACTGAAGCTTTCTTT. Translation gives CASSPTTLNTEAFF.

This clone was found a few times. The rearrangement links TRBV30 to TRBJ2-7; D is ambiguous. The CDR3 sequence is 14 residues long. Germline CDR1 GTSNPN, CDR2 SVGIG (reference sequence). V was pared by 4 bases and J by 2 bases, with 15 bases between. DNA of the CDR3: TGTGCCTGGATGGGCAGTAGGCTTCCCTACGAGCAGTACTTC. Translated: CAWMGSRLPYEQYF.